Listed below are T cell receptor beta chains from one sample, sequenced in a study of patients and donors after allogeneic stem cell transplantation. TCRdb reprocessed the RT-PCR reads with MiXCR, giving one entry per CDR3 protein. The table lists 900,000 to 1,000,000 distinct CDR3 sequences, over 15% of them singletons, with 6% in the top ten. The sequenced material came from blood, either unsorted or a sorted T cell fraction (not recorded which). These receptors were taken from a human donor who was either an allogeneic HSCT recipient or a stem cell or donor lymphocyte infusion donor (not recorded which). It is not recorded whose cells these are; they may come from a transplant donor. The conserved cysteine and the conserved F or W are not part of the CDR3 here. D genes are given only for firm matches.

v_gene,d_gene,j_gene,CDR3aa
TRBV6-1,NA,TRBJ2-1,ASSESEKRVYNEQF
TRBV5-1,NA,TRBJ2-6,ASSLAPAGANVLT
TRBV12-3/TRBV12-4,TRBD2,TRBJ2-7,ASSLSRGGNYEQY
TRBV20-1,NA,TRBJ2-1,SATFNEQF
TRBV5-1,NA,TRBJ2-7,ASSLAGAALSYEQY
TRBV24-1,NA,TRBJ2-5,ATSATGSRETQY
TRBV20-1,NA,TRBJ2-7,SARETGVVFEQY
TRBV6-1,NA,TRBJ1-6,ASGRPPSSLLDSPLH
TRBV20-1,TRBD2,TRBJ2-1,SALPSLLAGSGNEQF
TRBV13,NA,TRBJ1-6,ASSLDGGRSYNSPLH
TRBV5-1,TRBD1,TRBJ1-1,ASSWGLGQGGPEV
TRBV29-1,NA,TRBJ2-7,SVGGGYEQY
TRBV12-3/TRBV12-4,NA,TRBJ2-7,ASGTGLESYEQY
TRBV9,NA,TRBJ2-7,ASSVEGLYEQY
TRBV20-1,TRBD2,TRBJ2-7,SARVAGALVHEQY
TRBV20-1,NA,TRBJ2-1,SARTSRGYNEQF
TRBV11-2,NA,TRBJ2-2,ASSLVSAVGANTGELF
TRBV6-1,TRBD1,TRBJ1-5,ASTGTGDGNQPQH
TRBV29-1,NA,TRBJ2-2,SVHRENTGELV
TRBV29-1,NA,TRBJ2-5,SVPGPGREETQY
TRBV5-1,NA,TRBJ1-5,ASSAGNDEPQH
TRBV2,NA,TRBJ1-5,ASSEGPGPIFNQPQH
TRBV7-6,NA,TRBJ1-3,ASSTGNLGNTIY
TRBV7-3,TRBD2,TRBJ2-1,ASSLLAGLSNEQF
TRBV20-1,NA,TRBJ1-5,SARTPGGDQPQH
TRBV27,NA,TRBJ2-7,ASSLYWGDEQY
TRBV18,NA,TRBJ1-2,ASSPGSRTPWDYGYT
TRBV6-5,NA,TRBJ1-3,ASSYGRNSGNTIY
TRBV20-1,NA,TRBJ1-2,SARPQDGVMDGYT
TRBV24-1,NA,TRBJ1-1,ATSGPRGTEAF
TRBV12-3/TRBV12-4,NA,TRBJ1-1,ASSPLTPNTEAF
TRBV18,TRBD1,TRBJ1-1,ASSPVGTGGPGTEAF
TRBV5-1,TRBD1,TRBJ2-3,ASSSHRDSKSDTQY
TRBV12-3/TRBV12-4,NA,TRBJ2-7,ASRAGVSSYEQY
TRBV12-3/TRBV12-4,NA,TRBJ1-1,ASSLPRGLRKAEAF
TRBV19,TRBD1,TRBJ1-2,ASSIDRGNGYT
TRBV10-3,NA,TRBJ2-7,AISLEGSQQY
TRBV27,NA,TRBJ1-5,ASSPKGFGALGNQPQH
TRBV6-5,NA,TRBJ1-2,VSRGGNYGYT
TRBV25-1,TRBD1,TRBJ2-5,ASSDYRGPETQY
TRBV15,NA,TRBJ2-1,ATLDRSSYNEQF
TRBV7-3,TRBD2,TRBJ2-1,ASSLIATSGYNEQF
TRBV12-3/TRBV12-4,TRBD1,TRBJ2-3,ASRPGGPDTQY
TRBV5-1,TRBD2,TRBJ2-7,ASSWTSGDYEQY
TRBV19,NA,TRBJ2-5,ATLGGGETQY
TRBV24-1,TRBD1,TRBJ1-1,ATRTGGLNTEAF
TRBV27,TRBD1,TRBJ2-3,ASSLIWDRVDTQY
TRBV27,TRBD2,TRBJ2-7,ASSLMVSGGPKEQY
TRBV6-1,TRBD1,TRBJ1-4,ASSPQGGGEKLF
TRBV10-3,NA,TRBJ1-3,AIRTGSGNTIY
TRBV5-1,TRBD2,TRBJ2-5,ASKAGGRETQY
TRBV5-1,NA,TRBJ1-2,ASSNHLAGNYGYT
TRBV20-1,NA,TRBJ2-7,SASEGPTMYEQY
TRBV20-1,TRBD2,TRBJ2-7,SARDFRQRESYEQY
TRBV14,NA,TRBJ2-1,ASSQGWGSNEQF
TRBV24-1,NA,TRBJ2-1,ATSERELYNEQF
TRBV29-1,TRBD1,TRBJ1-2,SVGTGDGYT
TRBV30,NA,TRBJ1-1,AWSFGGGSTEAF